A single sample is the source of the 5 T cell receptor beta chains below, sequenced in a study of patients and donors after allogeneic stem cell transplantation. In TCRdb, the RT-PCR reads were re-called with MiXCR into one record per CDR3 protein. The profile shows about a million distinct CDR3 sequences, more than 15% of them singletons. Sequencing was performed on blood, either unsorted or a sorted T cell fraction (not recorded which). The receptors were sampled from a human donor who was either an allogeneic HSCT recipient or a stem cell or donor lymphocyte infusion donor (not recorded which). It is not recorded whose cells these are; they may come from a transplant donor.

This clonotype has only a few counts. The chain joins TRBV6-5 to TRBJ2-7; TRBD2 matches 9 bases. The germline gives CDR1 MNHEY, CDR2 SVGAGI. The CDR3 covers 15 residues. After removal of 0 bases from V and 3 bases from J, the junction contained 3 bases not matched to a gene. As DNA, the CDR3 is TGTGCCAGCAGTTACTCGTCTAGCGGGATCTACGAGCAGTACTTC. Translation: CASSYSSSGIYEQYF.

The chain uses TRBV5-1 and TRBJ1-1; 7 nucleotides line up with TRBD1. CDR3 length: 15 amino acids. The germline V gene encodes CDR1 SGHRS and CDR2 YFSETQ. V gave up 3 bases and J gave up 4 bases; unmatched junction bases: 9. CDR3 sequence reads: CASSSQTGVRTEAFF. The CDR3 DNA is TGCGCCAGCAGCTCCCAAACAGGGGTACGCACTGAAGCTTTCTTT.

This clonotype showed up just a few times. This CDR3 is CASSSRIWGEQYF. Here the CDR3 DNA reads TGTGCCAGCAGCTCCCGGATATGGGGTGAGCAGTACTTC. The J gene is TRBJ2-7, the V gene TRBV7-2; no reliable D call. V lost 4 bases and J lost 7, with 14 bases in between. The CDR3 is 13 amino acids. Looked up from germline, CDR1 is SGHTA and CDR2 is FQGNSA.

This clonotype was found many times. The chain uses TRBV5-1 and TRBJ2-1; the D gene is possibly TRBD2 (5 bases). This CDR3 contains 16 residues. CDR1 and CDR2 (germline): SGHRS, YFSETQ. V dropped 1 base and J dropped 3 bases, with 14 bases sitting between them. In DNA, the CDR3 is TGCGCCAGCAGCTTGTCGGGGAAGACTGGCTACAATGAGCAGTTCTTC. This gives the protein CASSLSGKTGYNEQFF.

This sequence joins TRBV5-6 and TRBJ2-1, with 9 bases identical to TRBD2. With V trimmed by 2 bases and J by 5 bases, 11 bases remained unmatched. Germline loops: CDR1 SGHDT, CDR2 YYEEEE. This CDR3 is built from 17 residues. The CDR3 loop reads CASSFVPSGAIDNEQFF. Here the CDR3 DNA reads TGTGCCAGCAGCTTCGTGCCTAGCGGGGCAATCGACAATGAGCAGTTCTTC.